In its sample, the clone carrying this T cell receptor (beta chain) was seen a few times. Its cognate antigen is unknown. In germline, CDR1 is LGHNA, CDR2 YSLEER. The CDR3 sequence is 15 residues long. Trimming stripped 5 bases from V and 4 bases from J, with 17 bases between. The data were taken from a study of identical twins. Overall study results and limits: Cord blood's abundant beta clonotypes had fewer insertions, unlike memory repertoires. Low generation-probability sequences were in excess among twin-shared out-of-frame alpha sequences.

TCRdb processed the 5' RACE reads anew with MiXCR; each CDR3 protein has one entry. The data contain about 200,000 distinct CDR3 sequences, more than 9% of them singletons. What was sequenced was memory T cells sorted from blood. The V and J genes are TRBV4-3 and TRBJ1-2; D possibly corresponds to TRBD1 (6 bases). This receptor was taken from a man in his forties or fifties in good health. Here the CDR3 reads CASSVRDNPTYGYTF. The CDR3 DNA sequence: TGCGCCAGCAGCGTCCGGGACAACCCAACCTATGGCTACACCTTC.